This T cell receptor (beta chain) stems from a study of blood T cell repertoires in COVID-19. At the level of the study: Italy, Spain and the United States were the sources of the convalescent and acute COVID-19 samples.

Method: immunoSEQ multiplex PCR; TCRdb's copy keeps in-frame clones and lacks some. The sample holds 65,000 to 85,000 clones; about four fifths are singletons and the top ten take less than 5.5%. Sequencing was performed on peripheral blood. The receptor comes from a woman older than 75 with active or convalescent COVID-19.

CDR3 loop: CASSYSWGGGGETQYF. CDR3 DNA sequence: TGTGCCAGCAGTTACTCGTGGGGCGGGGGAGGAGAGACCCAGTACTTC. The chain links TRBV6-5 to TRBJ2-5, with 7 bases matching TRBD2. The CDR3 sequence is 16 residues long. Germline CDR1 reads MNHEY; CDR2 reads SVGAGI. V gave up 0 bases and J gave up 4 bases; unmatched junction bases: 8.